What follows are 21 T cell receptor beta chains derived from one specimen sequenced in a study of blood T cell repertoires in COVID-19. Here immunoSEQ multiplex PCR was the method, and the copy in TCRdb shows in-frame clones only, minus some. The sample lists approximately 210,000 clones, around 87% occurring once. Material: PBMCs or T cells enriched from blood (not recorded which). These receptor sequences come from a man aged 25 to 40 in a cohort exposed to, infected with or recovered from COVID-19 (not recorded which).

This chain joins TRBV27 and TRBJ1-1, with 8 bases that match TRBD1. The CDR3 extends over 17 amino acids. The germline V gene encodes CDR1 MNHEY and CDR2 SMNVEV (reference sequence). V was pared by 1 base and J by 5 bases, with 12 bases of the junction left unmatched. The CDR3 nucleotides read TGTGCCAGCAGTTTATTCCCCGACAGGGGTCTTAAGACTGAAGCTTTCTTT. It specifies CASSLFPDRGLKTEAFF.

There are a few counts of this clone. The chain combines TRBV6-5 with TRBJ2-1; D remains ambiguous. Trimming pared 0 bases from V and 10 bases from J, leaving 10 bases between. From germline, CDR1 is MNHEY and CDR2 SVGAGI. CDR3 length: 13 amino acids. CDR3 amino acids: CASSYSRGEEQFF. The CDR3 DNA reads TGTGCCAGCAGTTACTCTCGTGGAGAGGAGCAGTTCTTC.

The chain has TRBV28 and TRBJ2-7; a possible D gene is TRBD2 (7 bases). Germline V CDR1 and CDR2: MDHEN, SYDVKM. This CDR3 is 15 amino acids long. Trimming removed 5 bases at V and 4 bases at J, with 18 bases between. CDR3 loop: CASSGSAGARYEQYF. The CDR3 DNA follows: TGTGCCAGCAGTGGAAGTGCGGGGGCTAGATACGAGCAGTACTTC.

Only one count was recorded for this clone. This rearrangement joins TRBV7-2 to TRBJ2-2, with 7 bases lining up with TRBD2. V trimming: 2 bases; J trimming: 6 bases; junction bases outside the gene matches: 12. The CDR3 is 17 amino acids. CDR1 and CDR2 from the germline V gene are SGHTA and FQGNSA. CDR3 sequence reads: CASSLKVRERWSGELFF. The CDR3 nucleotides read TGTGCCAGCAGCTTAAAGGTGCGGGAGAGATGGTCCGGGGAGCTGTTTTTT. Variable domain in full (rest from reference TRBV7-2 and TRBJ2-2): GAGVSQSPSNKVTEKGKDVELRCDPISGHTALYWYRQSLGQGLEFLIYFQGNSAPDKSGLPSDRFSAERTGGSVSTLTIQRTQQEDSAVYLCASSLKVRERWSGELFFGEGSRLTVL.

This rearrangement joins TRBV4-2 to TRBJ2-7; 9 nucleotides line up with TRBD2. Trimming at V came to 0 bases and at J to 4 bases, leaving 7 bases not matched to a gene. The CDR3 has 16 residues. Germline assignment: CDR1 LGHNA and CDR2 YNFKEQ. The CDR3: CASSQDSETSGYEQYF. As DNA, the CDR3 is TGTGCCAGCAGCCAAGATTCTGAGACTAGCGGTTACGAGCAGTACTTC.

This sequence joins TRBV3-1 (or the pseudogene TRBV3-2) and TRBJ1-1; tentative D call: TRBD1 (5 bases). CDR1 LGHDT and CDR2 YNNKEL come from the germline V gene (reference sequence). The CDR3 is 13 amino acids. V lost 10 bases and J lost 5, with 17 bases in between. CDR3 sequence (DNA): TGTGCCACCCGAGGGGAGGGAGCGACTGAAGCTTTCTTT. It translates to CATRGEGATEAFF.

The chain links TRBV7-9 to TRBJ1-1, with a weak D call TRBD1 (6 bases). This CDR3 is built from 16 residues. V lost 4 bases and J lost 6, with 21 bases in between. Per germline, CDR1 SEHNR and CDR2 FQNEAQ (reference sequence). CDR3 nucleotide sequence: TGTGCCAGCAGCTCCACCGAAATAAAGACAGGCCCTGAAGCTTTCTTT. It codes for CASSSTEIKTGPEAFF.

The rearrangement uses TRBV19 and TRBJ1-2; a weak D match, TRBD1 (6 bases). Trimming shortened V by 1 base and J by 2 bases, and 20 bases separated the two germline ends. The CDR3 consists of 18 residues. CDR1 is LNHDA and CDR2 is SQIVND in the germline V gene (reference sequence). DNA of the CDR3: TGTGCCAGTAGTATAGGAATCTTCGACAGGAGAAGGAACTATGGCTACACCTTC. Amino acid sequence: CASSIGIFDRRRNYGYTF. Variable domain in full (rest from reference TRBV19 and TRBJ1-2): DGGITQSPKYLFRKEGQNVTLSCEQNLNHDAMYWYRQDPGQGLRLIYYSQIVNDFQKGDIAEGYSVSREKKESFPLTVTSAQKNPTAFYLCASSIGIFDRRRNYGYTFGSGTRLTVV.

The J gene is TRBJ1-6, the V gene TRBV5-1; 7 bases match TRBD1. Germline-derived CDR1 and CDR2 are SGHRS and YFSETQ. This CDR3 has 15 amino acids. The V and J ends lost 4 bases and 6 bases, in that order; junction bases with no gene match: 7. CDR3 sequence reads: CASSIEGAGNSPLHF. CDR3 DNA: TGCGCCAGCAGCATAGAGGGGGCTGGTAATTCACCCCTCCACTTT.

The chain combines TRBV30 with TRBJ1-5, with D unclear. The CDR3 covers 15 residues. V was clipped by 4 bases and J by 7 bases, with 20 bases between them. Germline V gives CDR1 GTSNPN, CDR2 SVGIG (reference sequence). The CDR3 region has the DNA TGTGCCTGGACCTTTCACCGGGAGCCCTGGCAGCCCCAGCATTTT. It encodes CAWTFHREPWQPQHF.

The rearrangement joins TRBV19 to TRBJ1-5; tentative D call: TRBD1 (6 bases). V lost 7 bases and J lost 0, with 19 bases in between. The CDR3 loop spans 17 amino acids. Germline V gene lookup returns CDR1 LNHDA and CDR2 SQIVND (reference sequence). The CDR3 DNA reads TGTGCCAGTAACCGTCACAGGGATAGTTTTAGCAATCAGCCCCAGCATTTT. Translated, it gives CASNRHRDSFSNQPQHF.

This clone came up once. V and J are TRBV28 and TRBJ2-3, with TRBD2 matching over 7 bases. This CDR3 has 16 amino acids. The V gene end was trimmed by 3 bases and the J gene end by 3 bases; junction bases not matched to a gene: 9. Germline CDR1 MDHEN, CDR2 SYDVKM. The CDR3 loop reads CASSFRAGEGTDTQYF. Here the CDR3 DNA reads TGTGCCAGCAGTTTCCGTGCGGGAGAGGGGACAGATACGCAGTATTTT.

The chain links TRBV28 to TRBJ1-3; D uncertain. CDR3 size: 14 residues. Trimming left V 6 bases short and J 5 bases short, with 14 bases between. The germline CDR1 and CDR2 sequences are MDHEN and SYDVKM. The CDR3 nucleotides read TGTGCCAGCAGCCTATATGACAACCGAAACACCATATATTTT. Translation gives CASSLYDNRNTIYF. The full variable domain, rest sourced from reference TRBV28 and TRBJ1-3, is DVKVTQSSRYLVKRTGEKVFLECVQDMDHENMFWYRQDPGLGLRLIYFSYDVKMKEKGDIPEGYSVSREKKERFSLILESASTNQTSMYLCASSLYDNRNTIYFGEGSWLTVV.

This chain connects TRBV5-1 to TRBJ2-2, with a weak D call TRBD1 (6 bases). The V gene lost 3 bases and the J gene lost 0 bases, with 15 bases spanning the gap. CDR1 and CDR2 (germline): SGHRS, YFSETQ. This CDR3 contains 17 residues. CDR3 sequence: CASSWGHRDPNTGELFF. CDR3 DNA: TGCGCCAGCAGCTGGGGCCACAGGGACCCGAACACCGGGGAGCTGTTTTTT.

The rearrangement links TRBV10-3 to TRBJ2-5; a weak D match, TRBD2 (6 bases). CDR1 is ENHRY, CDR2 SYGVKD, per germline. The CDR3 has 19 amino acids. V lost 3 bases and J lost 3, with 26 bases in between. The DNA of the CDR3 is TGTGCCATCAGTGATCAAGGGCGCCGGCGGGATGGGACCAAAGAGACCCAGTACTTC. Its translation: CAISDQGRRRDGTKETQYF.

In DNA, the CDR3 is TGTGCCAGCAGTAACGGACAGGGGTCGAACACTGAAGCTTTCTTT. It specifies CASSNGQGSNTEAFF. J is TRBJ1-1 and V is TRBV7-9; 9 nucleotides line up with TRBD1. V gave up 6 bases and J gave up 1 base; unmatched junction bases: 6. Looked up from germline, CDR1 is SEHNR and CDR2 is FQNEAQ (reference sequence). This CDR3 spans 15 amino acids.

The gene calls are TRBV19 and TRBJ1-2; D call uncertain. Germline-derived CDR1 and CDR2 are LNHDA and SQIVND (reference sequence). The CDR3 sequence is 14 residues long. Trimming stripped 8 bases from V and 4 bases from J, with 17 bases between. CDR3 sequence: CASGFEGFGYGYTF. The CDR3, as DNA: TGTGCCAGTGGTTTTGAGGGTTTCGGCTATGGCTACACCTTC.

The rearrangement uses TRBV28 and TRBJ2-7; 11 nucleotides line up with TRBD1. The CDR3 is 14 residues long. The junction had 6 bases not matched to a gene; V was cut back by 5 bases and J by 6 bases. Germline V gene lookup returns CDR1 MDHEN and CDR2 SYDVKM. CDR3: CASSPGQGAVEQYF. The CDR3 region has the DNA TGTGCCAGCAGTCCCGGACAGGGGGCGGTCGAGCAGTACTTC.

The chain is built from TRBV5-8 and TRBJ1-1; 7 bases line up with TRBD1. In germline, CDR1 is SGHTS, CDR2 YDEGEE. The CDR3 spans 15 residues. V shed 0 bases and J 1 base; nucleotides not matched to a gene: 3. Here the CDR3 DNA reads TGTGCCAGCAGCTTGGGGACAGGTAGGAACACTGAAGCTTTCTTT. Translation gives CASSLGTGRNTEAFF.

The chain is built from TRBV28 and TRBJ1-1; 9 bases match TRBD1. The germline gives CDR1 MDHEN, CDR2 SYDVKM. The CDR3 consists of 15 residues. V was clipped by 2 bases and J by 11 bases; unmatched bases: 12. DNA of the CDR3: TGTGCCAGCAGTTTAACCTCTCCGGGACAGGGCTCGGCTTTCTTT. Amino acids: CASSLTSPGQGSAFF.

The chain links TRBV6-1 to TRBJ2-7; 9 nucleotides agree with TRBD2. Per the germline V gene, CDR1 is MNHNS and CDR2 is SASEGT. Germline trimming cut 2 bases from V and 3 bases from J; bases unmatched to any gene: 5. This CDR3 comprises 15 residues. The CDR3 reads CASSETGTSSYEQYF. In nucleotides, the CDR3 is TGTGCCAGCAGTGAAACCGGGACTAGCAGCTACGAGCAGTACTTC.